A selection of T cell receptor beta chains follows, all from one sample in a study of a mutant IDH1 vaccine in newly diagnosed glioma. No antigen is known for these receptors. Here immunoSEQ multiplex PCR was the method, and the copy in TCRdb shows in-frame clones only, minus some. The sample has 20,000 or so clones; 84% are singletons. The source material was PBMCs, sampled from a glioma patient whose treatment included an IDH1 peptide vaccine. These receptors all stem from a man aged 35 to 55 with glioma. The CDR3 runs from the conserved cysteine through the conserved F or W. D genes are given only for firm matches. Where a row states a size, it is once, few, many or the class of an expanded clone; other rows omit it.

V	D	size	J	CDR3	DNA
TRBV18	TRBD2	.	TRBJ2-7	CASSLTSGSEHEQYF	TGTGCCAGCTCACTTACTAGCGGGAGTGAGCACGAGCAGTACTTC
TRBV11-2	.	.	TRBJ2-5	CASSLWARETQYF	TGTGCCAGCAGCTTATGGGCGAGGGAGACCCAGTACTTC
TRBV5-4	TRBD1	.	TRBJ2-7	CASSFPTGADEQYF	TGTGCCAGCAGCTTCCCGACAGGGGCGGACGAGCAGTACTTC
TRBV6-6	TRBD2	.	TRBJ2-7	CASGTSGDSEQYF	TGTGCCAGCGGGACTAGCGGGGATTCCGAGCAGTACTTC
TRBV7-7	TRBD2	.	TRBJ2-5	CASSLGTSGWETQYF	TGTGCCAGCAGCTTAGGGACTAGCGGATGGGAGACCCAGTACTTC
TRBV11-2	TRBD2	few	TRBJ2-1	CASSPNVAGAEQFF	TGTGCCAGCAGTCCAAATGTAGCGGGAGCTGAGCAGTTCTTC
TRBV16	.	.	TRBJ2-7	CASSQSKSYEQYF	TGTGCCAGCAGCCAATCTAAGTCCTACGAGCAGTACTTC
TRBV19	.	few	TRBJ1-5	CASSRIGVSNQPQHF	TGTGCCAGTAGTCGTATTGGGGTGAGCAATCAGCCCCAGCATTTT
TRBV7-9	TRBD1	.	TRBJ2-7	CASSLGTGNSYEQYF	TGTGCCAGCAGCTTAGGGACAGGGAACTCCTACGAGCAGTACTTC
TRBV6-1	TRBD2	.	TRBJ2-7	CASSFKREWYEQYF	TGTGCCAGCAGCTTCAAGCGGGAGTGGTACGAGCAGTACTTC
TRBV19	.	.	TRBJ2-3	CASSIVDSSTDTQYF	TGTGCCAGTAGTATAGTTGATAGCTCCACAGATACGCAGTATTTT
TRBV27	.	.	TRBJ2-1	CAARRGHEQFF	TGTGCCGCGCGGAGGGGCCATGAGCAGTTCTTC
TRBV9	.	.	TRBJ1-4	CASSVEPTDEKLFF	TGTGCCAGCAGCGTAGAGCCTACGGATGAAAAACTGTTTTTT
TRBV7-8	.	.	TRBJ2-4	CASSLVAGTDIQYF	TGTGCCAGCAGCTTAGTCGCTGGGACGGACATTCAGTACTTC
TRBV7-9	.	.	TRBJ1-2	CASSLSGDNYGYTF	TGTGCCAGCAGCTTATCCGGAGATAACTATGGCTACACCTTC
TRBV2	.	.	TRBJ2-3	CASSDGQKNTDTQYF	TGTGCCAGCAGCGATGGACAGAAAAACACAGATACGCAGTATTTT
TRBV4-1	TRBD2	.	TRBJ2-1	CASSPPPLAGKEQFF	TGCGCCAGCAGCCCTCCCCCTCTAGCGGGAAAGGAGCAGTTCTTC
TRBV19	TRBD1	.	TRBJ2-5	CASSIRTGGQETQYF	TGTGCCAGTAGTATCCGGACAGGGGGTCAAGAGACCCAGTACTTC
TRBV19	.	.	TRBJ2-1	CASSILPAAYNEQFF	TGTGCCAGTAGTATTTTGCCGGCCGCCTACAATGAGCAGTTCTTC
TRBV18	.	.	TRBJ1-1	CASSPGPIGTEAFF	TGTGCCAGCTCACCGGGTCCTATAGGGACTGAAGCTTTCTTT
TRBV7-6	TRBD1	.	TRBJ1-3	CASSLPGQSSGNTIYF	TGTGCCAGCAGCTTACCGGGACAGAGCTCTGGAAACACCATATATTTT
TRBV4-1	TRBD2	.	TRBJ2-1	CASSPRGSGGAYNEQFF	TGCGCCAGCAGCCCGAGGGGTAGCGGGGGAGCCTACAATGAGCAGTTCTTC
TRBV28	.	few	TRBJ2-7	CASSLGGYEQYF	TGTGCCAGCAGTTTAGGAGGGTACGAGCAGTACTTC
TRBV18	TRBD1	.	TRBJ1-3	CASSQATGGAGNTIYF	TGTGCCAGCTCACAAGCCACAGGGGGCGCAGGAAACACCATATATTTT
TRBV25-1	.	few	TRBJ1-2	CASSAGYGYTF	TGTGCCAGCAGTGCCGGGTACGGCTACACCTTC